These T cell receptor beta chains were read from a single sample in a study of control samples from healthy donors and cancer patients. The protocol was immunoSEQ multiplex PCR, while the TCRdb copy is restricted to in-frame clones and leaves out a portion. The table includes some 160,000 clones, 92% detected once. The sequencing input was blood. The receptors here all came from a woman under 40 in good health. Each CDR3 is given without its conserved first and last residue. The order of the fields is V gene, clone size, J gene, CDR3 protein. Size is stated for part of the rows, as once, few or many counts, or as a class when the clone is expanded.

TRBV7-6,.,TRBJ1-4,ASSPGQKAGKLF
TRBV3-1/TRBV3-2,.,TRBJ2-1,ASSWTNNEQF
TRBV5-1,.,TRBJ2-6,ASSPGGTTNSGANVLT
TRBV20-1,.,TRBJ2-1,TALWGNEQF
TRBV10-3,.,TRBJ2-7,AAARGAGLIYEQY
TRBV5-1,.,TRBJ1-1,ASSWKGNTEAF
TRBV27,once,TRBJ2-7,ASSSAGRSYEQY
TRBV6-2/TRBV6-3,.,TRBJ1-2,ASSFGRDYGYT
TRBV7-2,few,TRBJ2-2,ASSPSRNGPAGELF
TRBV5-5,.,TRBJ1-2,ASRNSGRLGYT
TRBV28,.,TRBJ2-1,ASSFEAQQF
TRBV7-6,.,TRBJ1-2,ASSLAGSVSSDNGYT
TRBV5-6,.,TRBJ2-7,ASSSIDSYEQY
TRBV29-1,.,TRBJ1-1,SVGGVLNTEAF
TRBV5-4,.,TRBJ2-7,ASSFGGAGAHSYEQY
TRBV11-2,.,TRBJ2-3,ASSPSDRVGPDTQY
TRBV19,.,TRBJ1-6,ASTRTGRNSPLH
TRBV5-1,.,TRBJ1-1,ASSSQGVNTEAF
TRBV4-2,.,TRBJ1-1,ASSQDPGQGTEAF
TRBV18,.,TRBJ1-3,ASSPSRGGFGNTIY
TRBV15,.,TRBJ2-3,ATSRDSTAGAQY
TRBV30,few,TRBJ1-6,ACKDKRNSPLH
TRBV13,.,TRBJ2-1,ASSLTPGYNEQF
TRBV4-3,.,TRBJ2-1,ASSQNGMGSYNEQF
TRBV18,.,TRBJ2-5,ASSPLAGVVGETQY
TRBV28,once,TRBJ2-5,ASSLSGEETQY
TRBV12-3/TRBV12-4,many,TRBJ1-1,ASSLTRRTEAF
TRBV2,.,TRBJ2-7,ASGGLETYEQY
TRBV6-5,once,TRBJ2-3,ASSYSGRPSPDTQY
TRBV6-5,.,TRBJ2-1,ASKQGEVSYNEQF
TRBV28,.,TRBJ2-7,ASSADREQY
TRBV29-1,.,TRBJ1-1,SVEGERAEAF
TRBV9,once,TRBJ2-6,ASSVVSDRGRSGANVLT
TRBV6-2/TRBV6-3,.,TRBJ2-3,ASSDRPVTDTQY
TRBV7-9,.,TRBJ1-3,ASSRDRLGNTIY
TRBV19,.,TRBJ1-3,ASSMGGLGNTIY
TRBV6-5,.,TRBJ1-3,ASSRGSGNTIY
TRBV7-2,.,TRBJ2-3,ASSFLRLFTDTQY
TRBV19,.,TRBJ1-5,ASSGQHNQPQH
TRBV29-1,.,TRBJ1-3,SVEPGPLDLGNTIY
TRBV6-1,.,TRBJ1-6,ASSEFSPLH
TRBV9,few,TRBJ1-6,ASSLSSYNSPLH
TRBV11-3,once,TRBJ2-1,ASSPDSHNEQF
TRBV4-3,.,TRBJ2-1,ASSQIEKGEGLNEQF
TRBV11-2,.,TRBJ1-1,ASSPTVNTEAF
TRBV7-6,.,TRBJ2-7,ASSPTNSYEQY
TRBV5-4,few,TRBJ2-7,ASSRAVAGSYEQY
TRBV4-2,.,TRBJ2-2,ASLGSTGELF
TRBV5-1,.,TRBJ2-2,ASSLGAGPTGELF
TRBV4-1,.,TRBJ2-7,ASSLNRGEGYEQY